Listed here are 8 T cell receptor beta chains from one sample, sequenced in a study of shared clonotypes between healthy human individuals. Naive CD8 cells lacked CD45RO and underwent positive selection for CCR7, leaving out terminally differentiated effector memory CD45RA+ cells. Sequencing was performed with immunoSEQ multiplex PCR; in TCRdb, only in-frame clones are kept and a portion is missing. The data contain almost 700,000 clones, under 95% of them seen just once; the ten biggest clones take up about 24%. The specimen was naive CD8+ T cells sorted from blood. Receptor source: a man aged 25-40 years in good health.

The chain links TRBV12-5 to TRBJ2-1, with D possibly matching TRBD2 (6 bases). Looked up from germline, CDR1 is LGHNT and CDR2 is FRNRAP. V was shortened by 6 bases and J by 5 bases, with 20 bases between the two germline ends. The CDR3 is 16 residues long. The CDR3 DNA follows: TGTGCTAGTGGACCCTCGGGCGTAGCGGACAACAATGAGCAGTTCTTC. Amino acid sequence: CASGPSGVADNNEQFF. The variable domain in full, completed from reference TRBV12-5 and TRBJ2-1, reads DARVTQTPRHKVTEMGQEVTMRCQPILGHNTVFWYRQTMMQGLELLAYFRNRAPLDDSGMPKDRFSAEMPDATLATLKIQPSEPRDSAVYFCASGPSGVADNNEQFFGPGTRLTVL.

The chain joins TRBV27 to TRBJ2-3, with a possible D match to TRBD2 (8 bases). The germline gives CDR1 MNHEY, CDR2 SMNVEV (reference sequence). V lost 6 bases, J lost 2 bases, and 15 bases lay in between. The CDR3 runs to 15 residues. CDR3 bases: TGTGCCAGCAGCTTAGCGGGACAGACCACAGATACGCAGTATTTT. This gives the protein CASSLAGQTTDTQYF.

The V gene is TRBV19, the J gene TRBJ2-3; TRBD2 matches 7 bases. The CDR3 spans 14 residues. CDR1 LNHDA and CDR2 SQIVND come from the germline V gene (reference sequence). V trimming: 6 bases; J trimming: 6 bases; junction bases outside the gene matches: 9. As DNA, the CDR3 is TGTGCCAGTAGCCTTAGCGGGTGGCAGGATACGCAGTATTTT. Translated, it gives CASSLSGWQDTQYF.

The rearrangement joins TRBV9 to TRBJ2-7, with TRBD2 identical over 7 bases. V dropped 5 bases and J dropped 3; count of bases not matched to a gene: 11. Germline loops: CDR1 SGDLS, CDR2 YYNGEE. CDR3 length: 15 residues. The CDR3 coding sequence is TGTGCCAGCAGTCCTGGGAAAGGGGAGGGCTACGAGCAGTACTTC. It encodes CASSPGKGEGYEQYF.

The chain has TRBV4-1 and TRBJ2-7; no definite D call. The V gene lost 1 base and the J gene lost 5 bases, with 9 bases spanning the gap. Germline V gene sequence: CDR1 MGHRA, CDR2 YSYEKL. The CDR3 sequence is 13 residues long. As DNA, the CDR3 is TGCGCCAGCAGCCAAGCGATACTCGACGAGCAGTACTTC. This encodes CASSQAILDEQYF.

The rearrangement uses TRBV29-1 and TRBJ2-3; D perhaps matches TRBD2 (5 bases). The CDR3 is 13 amino acids. Germline V CDR1 and CDR2: SQVTM, ANQGSEA. V was trimmed by 7 bases and J by 1 base, leaving 12 bases between them. CDR3 in DNA: TGCAGCGCCTCGGGAACCCGCACAGATACGCAGTATTTT. Residues: CSASGTRTDTQYF.

CDR3 bases: TGCGCCAGCAGCTTCGGAACGGGACTAGCGGGAGTTAGTTCGAGGGGCCAGGGGGATGAGCAGTTCTTC. The encoded protein is CASSFGTGLAGVSSRGQGDEQFF. V and J are TRBV5-1 and TRBJ2-1, with 14 positions matching TRBD2. This CDR3 is built from 23 residues. Per germline, CDR1 SGHRS and CDR2 YFSETQ. V shed 2 bases, J shed 8 bases, and the junction held 27 bases outside the gene matches.

Remarks on this clone: Other DNA sequences in this specimen translate into the identical CDR3. The genes are TRBV9 and TRBJ2-7, with TRBD1 matching over 12 bases. This CDR3 has 15 residues. J was trimmed by 5 bases and V by 0 bases; bases with no gene match: 3. Per the germline V gene, CDR1 is SGDLS and CDR2 is YYNGEE. The CDR3 loop is CASSVAGTGGDEQYF. DNA of the CDR3: TGTGCCAGCAGCGTAGCCGGGACAGGGGGCGACGAGCAGTACTTC.